This TCR beta chain was sequenced for a study of shared clonotypes between healthy human individuals (dated by TCRdb to the early 2020s). Context from the whole study: The cohort included a few men and a couple of women between 18 and 49 years of age. For each donor, CD4 naive and CD4 memory were each run on three plates, CD8 naive on two plates, and CD8 memory on one plate. Each donor's leukapheresis produced roughly between roughly 0.85 and 9 billion PBMCs. Blood TCR repertoires of roughly 5 healthy adults were deeply sequenced to estimate repertoire size and the extent of clonotype sharing between individuals. To increase sequencing depth and limit assay-specific biases, TCR repertoire library preparation and sequencing were carried out by different laboratories using diverse techniques.

The germline V gene gives CDR1 as SGHRS and CDR2 as YFSETQ. The germline ends are 17 bases apart after V is trimmed by 4 bases and J by 3 bases. From the cysteine through the phenylalanine, the CDR3 covers 16 amino acids. The kept DNA is CDR3 alone, 48 bases in frame from the first base. Using the deep immunoSEQ assay, TCR CDR3 regions were amplified from genomic DNA by multiplex PCR. Extracted genomic DNA from each cell subset was distributed evenly across all wells of several immunoSEQ 96-well plates, and each plate was treated as a replicate. For sorted subsets, each replicate PCR was loaded with 200 ng genomic DNA, equivalent to 25,000 to 35,000 T cell genomes. The purified libraries were quantified using a Qubit 3.0 fluorometer, sized with a Bioanalyzer 2100, and then quantified again using the KAPA Library Quantification kit. Each immunoSEQ 96-well plate was sequenced on its own single-read 150-cycle Illumina NextSeq 550 flow cell. The original pipeline was this. The immunoSEQ output contained only junctional sequences without quality scores, so filtering could not match that applied to full-length reads. To assign V/J genes and CDR3, sequences were annotated using PyIR, a Python wrapper for IgBLAST v1.9, with IMGT germline references. Any read was removed if the V/J assignment was weak (E-value above 1e-6), the CDR3 was missing, or the read contained stop codons, out-of-frame junctions, or ambiguous translated residues. V3J clonotypes were defined by identical inferred V gene, J gene, and CDR3 amino acid sequence. Percentage overlap between repertoires was computed as shared unique clonotypes divided by the size of the smaller repertoire. Repertoire richness was assessed with RTK rarefaction, the Chao1 estimator, and Recon v2.1 estimates of unobserved clonotypes. OLGA was used to compute generation probabilities for all TCRbeta clonotypes that the gDNA method yielded from a handful of donors. TCRdb stores this immuneACCESS table with in-frame sequences only. Part of the clones is absent; in the studies checked, under half of the shortfall reflects unresolved V genes, and no reason is known for the rest. The DNA was the basis for D and trimming; V, J and clone size are from that table. In this sample the table shows some 200,000 clones, about 65% of which occur a single time. Of the sample, roughly 10% falls within the top ten clones.

The investigation overall reported the following: Rarefaction of sorted-subset datasets indicated incomplete sequencing despite the large sequencing depth. Larger estimated clonotype richness was generally found for naive subsets than for memory subsets. Sampling was restricted to blood, and TCR repertoires in tissue are likely to differ from TCR repertoires in blood. Higher generation probabilities were observed for clonotypes shared by all four sorted-subset donors than for non-shared clonotypes. Based on pairwise subsampling, the degree of clonotype sharing among donors was expected to be affected by sequencing depth. The small number of donors limited the genetic and exposure-history diversity represented. When several donors were compared, the shared fraction of clonotypes was 5% to 6.5% for naive CD4, approximately 3.5% for naive CD8, more than 2% for memory CD4, and approximately 0.4% for memory CD8.

The donors were healthy, HIV-negative adults who had no recently reported acute infections or vaccinations. Every donor was a Caucasian adult living in Nashville, Tennessee, USA. CD4+ T cells were enriched by magnetic negative selection; naive cells were then positively selected on CD45RA, and the negative fraction formed the memory subset. After blood collection by leukapheresis, PBMCs were isolated using Ficoll-Histopaque density gradient centrifugation and then cryopreserved in the vapor phase of liquid nitrogen. Purity and quantity of every magnetically sorted T cell population were checked by analytical flow cytometry. Genomic DNA was isolated from each sorted fraction and quantified by UV absorbance on a Nanodrop 2000c. This clone was recorded only once. What this receptor recognizes is not known. It has no much larger one-base neighbor in the sample; base qualities were not kept.

This receptor was obtained from a young man in good health. Sequencing was performed on memory CD4+ T cells sorted from blood. Sample cell subset or site, as interpreted from the label and publication: CD45RA-negative fraction. The rearranged chain carries TRBV5-1 and TRBJ2-1; the D region is possibly TRBD1 or TRBD2, each matching across 7 bases. CDR3 reads: CASSPQGGASYNEQFF. The DNA sequence is TGCGCCAGCAGCCCCCAGGGGGGGGCAAGCTACAATGAGCAGTTCTTC.